These 8 T cell receptor beta chains were all obtained from the same sample, sequenced in a study of control samples from healthy donors and cancer patients. The method was immunoSEQ multiplex PCR; TCRdb's version includes in-frame clones alone and lacks a portion of them. The profile covers about 51,000 clones, with roughly 80% appearing a single time and roughly 9.1% taken by the ten largest. The specimen sequenced was blood. These receptors were collected from a man in his 70s in good health.

This clone was seen only a few times. The CDR3 DNA reads as TGTGCCAGCAGCTTCCTAGCGGGGCGACTCCTCACGTCCCAGTACTTC. Its translation: CASSFLAGRLLTSQYF. V gene TRBV7-2 combines with J gene TRBJ2-5; TRBD2 agrees at 9 bases. This CDR3 comprises 16 residues. Germline loops: CDR1 SGHTA, CDR2 FQGNSA. Trimming cost V 3 bases and J 9 bases; bases outside gene matches: 14.

The chain uses TRBV25-1 and TRBJ1-4, with 7 bases fitting TRBD1. The V gene end was trimmed by 6 bases and the J gene end by 8 bases; junction bases not matched to a gene: 12. The germline gives CDR1 MGHDK, CDR2 SYGVNS. The CDR3 extends over 15 amino acids. CDR3 in amino acids: CASSQGGQYGEKLFF. Written as DNA, the CDR3 is TGTGCCAGCAGCCAGGGGGGGCAGTATGGCGAAAAACTGTTTTTT.

The CDR3 spells CASSQGQDRGASYGYTF. In DNA, the CDR3 is TGCGCCAGCAGCCAAGGACAGGACCGAGGGGCTAGCTATGGCTACACCTTC. The gene calls are TRBV4-1 and TRBJ1-2; D might be TRBD1 (6 bases). The CDR3 is 17 residues long. The germline V gene has CDR1 MGHRA and CDR2 YSYEKL. Trimming took off 1 base at V and 4 bases at J, with 19 bases between the two ends.

The CDR3 sequence: CASSLVGFGGARNIQYF. DNA of the CDR3: TGTGCCAGCAGCTTAGTAGGGTTCGGGGGGGCCCGGAACATTCAGTACTTC. This chain joins TRBV7-2 and TRBJ2-4; TRBD2 aligns across 8 bases. After removal of 1 base from V and 7 bases from J, the junction contained 12 bases not matched to a gene. The CDR3 loop spans 17 amino acids. CDR1 and CDR2 (germline): SGHTA, FQGNSA.

This clone showed up just once. V usage is TRBV2 and J usage is TRBJ2-6; no clear D gene. Looked up from germline, CDR1 is SNHLY and CDR2 is FYNNEI. The CDR3 spans 14 residues. V shed 10 bases and J shed 3 bases, with 13 bases lying between them. The CDR3 sequence: CATRPLGGANVLTF. CDR3 nucleotide sequence: TGTGCCACCCGTCCTTTGGGTGGGGCCAACGTCCTGACTTTC.

The chain employs TRBV5-6 and TRBJ1-6; D remains unclear. CDR1 and CDR2 from the germline V gene are SGHDT and YYEEEE. V shed 2 bases and J shed 8 bases, with 8 bases lying between them. CDR3 size: 13 residues. This CDR3 is CASSFGRDSPLHF. CDR3 in DNA: TGTGCCAGCAGCTTCGGACGAGATTCACCCCTCCACTTT.

The chain uses TRBV9 and TRBJ2-5, with 9 bases that match TRBD2. The CDR3 has 17 residues. The junction had 14 bases not matched to a gene; V was cut back by 3 bases and J by 5 bases. Germline values: CDR1 SGDLS, CDR2 YYNGEE. CDR3 amino acids: CASSAPLGREGRETQYF. CDR3 in DNA: TGTGCCAGCAGCGCACCCCTGGGGCGGGAGGGCCGGGAGACCCAGTACTTC.

J is TRBJ2-1 and V is TRBV7-9; TRBD2 aligns across 8 bases. The ends lost 5 bases at V and 0 bases at J; junction bases unmatched: 9. Germline lookup yields CDR1 SEHNR and CDR2 FQNEAQ (reference sequence). The CDR3 extends over 17 amino acids. CDR3 bases: TGTGCCAGCAGCCCCCGACTAGCGCTTAGCTCCTACAATGAGCAGTTCTTC. Amino acids: CASSPRLALSSYNEQFF.